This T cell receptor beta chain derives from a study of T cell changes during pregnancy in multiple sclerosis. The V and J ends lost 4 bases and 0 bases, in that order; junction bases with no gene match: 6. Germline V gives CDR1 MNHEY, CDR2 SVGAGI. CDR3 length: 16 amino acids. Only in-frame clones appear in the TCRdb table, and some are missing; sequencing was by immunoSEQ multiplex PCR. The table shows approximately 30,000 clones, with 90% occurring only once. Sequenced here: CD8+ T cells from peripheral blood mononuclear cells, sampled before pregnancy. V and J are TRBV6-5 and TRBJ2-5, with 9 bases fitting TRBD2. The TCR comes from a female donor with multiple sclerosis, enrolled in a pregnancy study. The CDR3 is CASSLGLAGYQETQYF. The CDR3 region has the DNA TGTGCCAGCAGTTTAGGCCTAGCGGGATACCAAGAGACCCAGTACTTC.